This T cell receptor beta chain derives from a study of CD8 T cells in Susac syndrome. Points from the study as a whole: The number of individuals included in the study's TCR sequencing and HLA analysis was acknowledged as relatively small.

Turning to this clonotype: Its antigen is undetermined.

V was trimmed by 7 bases and J by 8 bases, leaving 20 bases between them. The CDR3 covers 13 residues. CDR1 and CDR2 from the germline V gene are SQVTM and ANQGSEA. Sequencing of TCR beta, carried out with a high-throughput approach, was applied to CD8+ and CD4+ T cells from the blood. The TEMRA cells underwent FACS enrichment, while the CD8+ and CD4+ T cells underwent negative isolation. With random hexamers, 0.5 to 1 ug RNA was reverse transcribed. TCR beta CDR3 was amplified by immunoSEQ multiplex PCR. This amplification extended across 54 Vbeta and 13 Jbeta segments. One entry per CDR3 protein, called by TCRdb with MiXCR from the immunoSEQ multiplex PCR reads. In the table there are more than 75,000 distinct CDR3 sequences, roughly 94% of which are singletons.

The sample was CD8+ T cells from PBMCs. This TCR was recovered from a human donor in good health. This rearrangement joins TRBV29-1 to TRBJ1-2; maybe TRBD1 (6 bases). DNA for the CDR3: TGCAGCGGGATAGGGGACACCATTGAGGGCTACACCTTC. Translating gives CSGIGDTIEGYTF.